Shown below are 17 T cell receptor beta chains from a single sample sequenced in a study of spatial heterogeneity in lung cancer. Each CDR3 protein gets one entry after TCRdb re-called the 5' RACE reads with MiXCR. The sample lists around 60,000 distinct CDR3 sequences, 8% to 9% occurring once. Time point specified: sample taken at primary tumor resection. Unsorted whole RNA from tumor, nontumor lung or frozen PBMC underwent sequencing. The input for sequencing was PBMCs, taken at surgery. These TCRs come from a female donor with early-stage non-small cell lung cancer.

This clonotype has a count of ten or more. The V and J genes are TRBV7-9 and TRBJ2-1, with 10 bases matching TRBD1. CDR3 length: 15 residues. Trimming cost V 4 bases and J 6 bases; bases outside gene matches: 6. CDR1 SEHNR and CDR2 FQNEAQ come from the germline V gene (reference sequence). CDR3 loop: CASSSGTGVGNEQFF. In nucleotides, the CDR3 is TGTGCCAGCAGCTCAGGGACAGGGGTCGGCAATGAGCAGTTCTTC.

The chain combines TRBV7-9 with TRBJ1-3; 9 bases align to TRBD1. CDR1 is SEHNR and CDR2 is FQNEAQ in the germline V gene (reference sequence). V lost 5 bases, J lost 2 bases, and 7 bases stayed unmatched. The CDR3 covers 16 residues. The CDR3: CASSAGQGGTGNTIYF. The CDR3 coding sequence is TGTGCCAGCAGCGCGGGACAGGGAGGAACTGGAAACACCATATATTTT.

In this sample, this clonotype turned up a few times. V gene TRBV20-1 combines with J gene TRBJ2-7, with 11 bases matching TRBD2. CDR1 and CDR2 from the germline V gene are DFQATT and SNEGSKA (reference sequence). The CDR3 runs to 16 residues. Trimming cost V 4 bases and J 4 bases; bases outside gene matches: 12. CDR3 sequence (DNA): TGCAGTGCTACCGCTAGCGGGAGGACGAAAGCGTACGAGCAGTACTTC. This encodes CSATASGRTKAYEQYF.

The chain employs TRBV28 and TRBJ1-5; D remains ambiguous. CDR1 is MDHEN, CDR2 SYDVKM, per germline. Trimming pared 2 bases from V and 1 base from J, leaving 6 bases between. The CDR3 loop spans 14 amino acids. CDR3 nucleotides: TGTGCCAGCAGTTTAGGGGAAAGCAATCAGCCCCAGCATTTT. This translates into CASSLGESNQPQHF.

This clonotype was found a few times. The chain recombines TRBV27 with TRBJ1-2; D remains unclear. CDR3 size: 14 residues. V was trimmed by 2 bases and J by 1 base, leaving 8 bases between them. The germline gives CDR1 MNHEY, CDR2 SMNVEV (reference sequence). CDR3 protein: CASSLRGFNYGYTF. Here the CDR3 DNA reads TGTGCCAGCAGTTTACGGGGTTTTAACTATGGCTACACCTTC.

This CDR3 reads CASSLPSENTQYF. CDR3 nucleotides: TGCGCCAGCAGCTTGCCCAGTGAGAATACGCAGTATTTT. The chain couples TRBV5-1 to TRBJ2-3, with D uncertain. The length of the CDR3 is 13 residues. Germline V gives CDR1 SGHRS, CDR2 YFSETQ. The V end lost 1 base, the J end lost 7 bases, and 10 bases lay between the germline ends.

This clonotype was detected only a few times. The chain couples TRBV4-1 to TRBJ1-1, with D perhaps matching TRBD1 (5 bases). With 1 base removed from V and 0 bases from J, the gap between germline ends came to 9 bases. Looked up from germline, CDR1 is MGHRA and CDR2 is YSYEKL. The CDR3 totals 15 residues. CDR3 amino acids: CASSQGRAMNTEAFF. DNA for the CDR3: TGCGCCAGCAGCCAAGGCAGGGCAATGAACACTGAAGCTTTCTTT.

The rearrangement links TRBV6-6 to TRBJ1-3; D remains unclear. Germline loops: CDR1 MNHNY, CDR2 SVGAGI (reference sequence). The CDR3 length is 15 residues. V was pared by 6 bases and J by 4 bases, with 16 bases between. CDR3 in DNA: TGTGCCAGCAGCCACGATACAAAGACGGGAAACACCATATATTTT. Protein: CASSHDTKTGNTIYF.

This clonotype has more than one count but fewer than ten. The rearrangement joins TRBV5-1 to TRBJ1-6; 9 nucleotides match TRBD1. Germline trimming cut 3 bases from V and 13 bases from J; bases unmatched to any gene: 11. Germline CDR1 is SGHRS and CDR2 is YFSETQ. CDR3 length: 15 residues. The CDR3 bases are TGCGCCAGCAGCTCTTCCGGGACAGGGTCCCTCCCCCTCCACTTT. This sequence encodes CASSSSGTGSLPLHF.

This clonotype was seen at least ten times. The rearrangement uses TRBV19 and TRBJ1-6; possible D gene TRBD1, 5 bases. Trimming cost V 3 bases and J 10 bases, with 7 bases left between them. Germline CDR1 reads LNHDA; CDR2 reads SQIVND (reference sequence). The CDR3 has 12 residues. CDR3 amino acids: CASSMRQSPLHF. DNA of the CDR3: TGTGCCAGTAGTATGAGACAGTCACCCCTCCACTTT.

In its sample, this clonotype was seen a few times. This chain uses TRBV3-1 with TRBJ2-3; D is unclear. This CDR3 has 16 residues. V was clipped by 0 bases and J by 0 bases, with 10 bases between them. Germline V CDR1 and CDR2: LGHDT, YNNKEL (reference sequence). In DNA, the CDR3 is TGTGCCAGCAGCCAAGAGTTCACCTCTAGCACAGATACGCAGTATTTT. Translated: CASSQEFTSSTDTQYF.

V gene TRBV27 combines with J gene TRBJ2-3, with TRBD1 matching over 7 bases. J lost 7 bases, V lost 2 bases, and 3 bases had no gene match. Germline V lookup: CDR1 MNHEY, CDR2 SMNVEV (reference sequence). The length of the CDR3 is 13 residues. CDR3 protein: CASSLGQEYTQYF. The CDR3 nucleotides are TGTGCCAGCAGTTTAGGACAGGAATATACGCAGTATTTT.

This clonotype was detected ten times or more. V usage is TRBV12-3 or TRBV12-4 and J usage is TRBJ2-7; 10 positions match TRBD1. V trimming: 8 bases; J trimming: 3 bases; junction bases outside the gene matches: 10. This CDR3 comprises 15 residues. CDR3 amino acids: CASAPRDRGLYEQYF. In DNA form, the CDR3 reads TGTGCCAGCGCCCCCCGGGACAGGGGTCTCTACGAGCAGTACTTC.

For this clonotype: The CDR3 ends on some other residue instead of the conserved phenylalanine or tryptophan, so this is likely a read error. DNA of the CDR3: TGTGCCAGTAGTCCCGCCCGTACGGGTACGCAGTATTCT. Protein: CASSPARTGTQYS. The V and J genes are TRBV19 and TRBJ2-3; D gene ambiguous. CDR1 and CDR2 from the germline V gene are LNHDA and SQIVND (reference sequence). Between the trimmed V and J ends, which lost 5 bases and 8 bases, there was a span of 14 bases. This CDR3 spans 13 amino acids.

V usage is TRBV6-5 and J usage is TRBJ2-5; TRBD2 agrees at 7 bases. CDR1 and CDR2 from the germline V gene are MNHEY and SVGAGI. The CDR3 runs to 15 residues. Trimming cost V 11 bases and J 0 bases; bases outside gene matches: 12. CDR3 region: CAARPAGDHQETQYF. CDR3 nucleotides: TGTGCCGCTCGCCCCGCGGGGGATCACCAAGAGACCCAGTACTTC.

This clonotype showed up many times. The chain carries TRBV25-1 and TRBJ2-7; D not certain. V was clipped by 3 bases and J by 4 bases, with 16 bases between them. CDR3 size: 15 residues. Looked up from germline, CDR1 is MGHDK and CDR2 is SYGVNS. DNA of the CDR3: TGTGCCAGCAGTGACCCCGGATCCCAATTGTACGAGCAGTACTTC. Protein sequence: CASSDPGSQLYEQYF.

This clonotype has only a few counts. The CDR3 is CATSDNGLPEQFF. The DNA for the CDR3 is TGTGCCACCAGTGACAACGGACTCCCTGAGCAGTTCTTC. The chain has TRBV24-1 and TRBJ2-1, with D possibly TRBD2 on 5 matching bases. V gave up 4 bases and J gave up 9 bases, with 12 bases separating them. This CDR3 comprises 13 residues. CDR1 and CDR2 from the germline V gene are KGHDR and SFDVKD.